The subject of this entry is one TCR beta chain. The target antigen is unknown. This sample is drawn from a study of T cell repertoires and HLA-DP antigens. Study-level points and caveats: Average cumulative frequency of previously undetected clones was over 30% against one allele and roughly 49% against the other.

The primer mix covered 54 TRBV segments and 13 TRBJ segments. The repertoire was sequenced with immunoSEQ multiplex PCR; TCRdb's copy has only in-frame clones and lacks some. The repertoire consists of around 90,000 clones, with roughly 86% occurring once and the leading ten covering roughly 1.6%. Germline CDR1 and CDR2: MDHEN and SYDVKM. Trimming stripped 2 bases from V and 5 bases from J, with 12 bases between. The length of the CDR3 is 14 residues. The sequencing input was CD4+ T cells from PBMCs. The chain has TRBV28 and TRBJ2-5, with D possibly being TRBD2 (5 bases). The TCR comes from a man between 45 and 60 years old in good health and CMV-seronegative. CDR3 DNA: TGTGCCAGCAGTTTAACGAGGGCCGGGGAGACCCAGTACTTC. As protein: CASSLTRAGETQYF.